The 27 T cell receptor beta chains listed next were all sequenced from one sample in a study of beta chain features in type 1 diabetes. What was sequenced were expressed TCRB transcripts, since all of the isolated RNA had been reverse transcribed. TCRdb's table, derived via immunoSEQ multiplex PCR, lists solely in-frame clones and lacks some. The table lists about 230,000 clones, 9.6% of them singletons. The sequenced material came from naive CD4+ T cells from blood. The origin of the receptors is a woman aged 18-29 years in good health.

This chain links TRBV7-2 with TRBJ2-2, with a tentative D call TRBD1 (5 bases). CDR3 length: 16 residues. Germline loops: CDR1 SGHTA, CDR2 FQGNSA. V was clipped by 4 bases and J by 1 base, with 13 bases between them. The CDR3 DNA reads TGTGCCAGCAGCTCTAGGGGCCTATGGAACACCGGGGAGCTGTTTTTT. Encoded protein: CASSSRGLWNTGELFF.

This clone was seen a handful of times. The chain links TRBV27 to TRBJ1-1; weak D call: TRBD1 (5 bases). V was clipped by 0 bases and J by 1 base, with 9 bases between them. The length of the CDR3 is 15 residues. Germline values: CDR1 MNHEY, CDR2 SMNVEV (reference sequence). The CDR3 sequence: CASSLSGAKNTEAFF. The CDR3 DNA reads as TGTGCCAGCAGTTTATCAGGGGCGAAGAACACTGAAGCTTTCTTT.

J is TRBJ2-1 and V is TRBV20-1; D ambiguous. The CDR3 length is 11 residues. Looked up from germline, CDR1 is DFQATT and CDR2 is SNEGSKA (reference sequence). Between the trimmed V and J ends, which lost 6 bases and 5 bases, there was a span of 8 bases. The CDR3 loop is CSAIGHNEQFF. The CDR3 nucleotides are TGCAGTGCCATTGGCCACAATGAGCAGTTCTTC.

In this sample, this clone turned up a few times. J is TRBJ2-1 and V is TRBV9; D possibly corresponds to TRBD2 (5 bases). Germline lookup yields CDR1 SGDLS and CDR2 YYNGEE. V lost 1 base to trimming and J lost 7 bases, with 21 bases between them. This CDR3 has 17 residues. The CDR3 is CASSVLSRTGSRNEQFF. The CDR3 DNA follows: TGTGCCAGCAGCGTATTGAGCCGGACGGGGTCGCGTAATGAGCAGTTCTTC.

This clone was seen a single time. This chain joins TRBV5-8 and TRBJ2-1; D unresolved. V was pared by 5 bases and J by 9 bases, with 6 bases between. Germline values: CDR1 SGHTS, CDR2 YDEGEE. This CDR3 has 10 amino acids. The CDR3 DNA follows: TGTGCCAGCAGGCTGGCTGAGCAGTTCTTC. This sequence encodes CASRLAEQFF. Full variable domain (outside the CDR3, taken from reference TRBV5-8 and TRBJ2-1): EAGVTQSPTHLIKTRGQQATLRCSPISGHTSVYWYQQALGLGLQFLLWYDEGEERNRGNFPPRFSGRQFPNYSSELNVNALELEDSALYLCASRLAEQFFGPGTRLTVL.

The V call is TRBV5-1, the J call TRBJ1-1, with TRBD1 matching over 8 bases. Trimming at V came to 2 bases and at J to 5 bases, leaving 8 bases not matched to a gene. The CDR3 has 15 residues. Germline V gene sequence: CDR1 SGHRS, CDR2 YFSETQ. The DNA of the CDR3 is TGCGCCAGCAGCTTAGCGGTGGGACAGGAAACTGAAGCTTTCTTT. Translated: CASSLAVGQETEAFF. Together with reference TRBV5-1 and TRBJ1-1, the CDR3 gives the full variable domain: KAGVTQTPRYLIKTRGQQVTLSCSPISGHRSVSWYQQTPGQGLQFLFEYFSETQRNKGNFPGRFSGRQFSNSRSEMNVSTLELGDSALYLCASSLAVGQETEAFFGQGTRLTVV.

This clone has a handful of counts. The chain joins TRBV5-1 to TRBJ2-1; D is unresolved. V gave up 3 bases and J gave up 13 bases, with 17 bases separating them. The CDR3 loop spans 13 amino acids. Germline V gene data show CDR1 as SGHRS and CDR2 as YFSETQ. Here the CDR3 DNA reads TGCGCCAGCAGCTACATTACCGGGTCCGATCAGTTCTTC. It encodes CASSYITGSDQFF.

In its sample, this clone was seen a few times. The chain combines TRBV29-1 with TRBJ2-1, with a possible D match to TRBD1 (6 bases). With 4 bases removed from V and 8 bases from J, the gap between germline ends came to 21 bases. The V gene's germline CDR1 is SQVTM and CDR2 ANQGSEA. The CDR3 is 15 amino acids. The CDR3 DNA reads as TGCAGCGTTGCCGGGTGGCAGGGGCGTTGGGATGAGCAGTTCTTC. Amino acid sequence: CSVAGWQGRWDEQFF.

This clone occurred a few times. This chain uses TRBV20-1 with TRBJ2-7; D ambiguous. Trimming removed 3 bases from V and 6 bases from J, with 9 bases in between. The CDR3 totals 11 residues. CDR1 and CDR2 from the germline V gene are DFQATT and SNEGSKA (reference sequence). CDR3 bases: TGCAGTGCTAGGTTTGGCAGCGAGCAGTACTTC. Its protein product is CSARFGSEQYF.

CDR3 amino acids: CASSGTSGMGEQFF. The CDR3, as DNA: TGTGCCAGTAGTGGGACTAGCGGGATGGGTGAGCAGTTCTTC. The V gene is TRBV19, the J gene TRBJ2-1, with TRBD2 matching over 13 bases. J gave up 9 bases and V 5 bases, and 4 bases lay outside the gene matches. In germline, CDR1 is LNHDA, CDR2 SQIVND (reference sequence). The CDR3 contains 14 residues. Filled out from reference TRBV19 and TRBJ2-1, the complete variable domain reads DGGITQSPKYLFRKEGQNVTLSCEQNLNHDAMYWYRQDPGQGLRLIYYSQIVNDFQKGDIAEGYSVSREKKESFPLTVTSAQKNPTAFYLCASSGTSGMGEQFFGPGTRLTVL.

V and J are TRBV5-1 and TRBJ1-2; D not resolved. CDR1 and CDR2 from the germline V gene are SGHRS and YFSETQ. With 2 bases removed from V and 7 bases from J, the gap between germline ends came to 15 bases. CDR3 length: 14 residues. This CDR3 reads CASSFLDTVAGYTF. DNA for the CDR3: TGCGCCAGCAGCTTCCTTGACACCGTTGCTGGCTACACCTTC.

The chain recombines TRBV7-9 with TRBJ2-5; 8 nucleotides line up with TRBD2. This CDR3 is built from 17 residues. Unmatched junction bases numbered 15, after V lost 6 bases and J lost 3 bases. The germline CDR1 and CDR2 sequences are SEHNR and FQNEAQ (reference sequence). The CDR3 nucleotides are TGTGCCAGCAGATCCCGACCCGGGACTAGGGTGGAAGAGACCCAGTACTTC. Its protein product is CASRSRPGTRVEETQYF.

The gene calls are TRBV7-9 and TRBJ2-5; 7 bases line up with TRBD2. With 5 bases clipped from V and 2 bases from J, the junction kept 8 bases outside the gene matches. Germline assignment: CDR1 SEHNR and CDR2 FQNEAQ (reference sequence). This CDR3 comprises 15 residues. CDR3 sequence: CASSPRLADQETQYF. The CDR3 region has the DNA TGTGCCAGCAGCCCGAGACTAGCAGATCAAGAGACCCAGTACTTC. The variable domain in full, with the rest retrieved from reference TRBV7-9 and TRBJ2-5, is DTGVSQNPRHKITKRGQNVTFRCDPISEHNRLYWYRQTLGQGPEFLTYFQNEAQLEKSRLLSDRFSAERPKGSFSTLEIQRTEQGDSAMYLCASSPRLADQETQYFGPGTRLLVL.

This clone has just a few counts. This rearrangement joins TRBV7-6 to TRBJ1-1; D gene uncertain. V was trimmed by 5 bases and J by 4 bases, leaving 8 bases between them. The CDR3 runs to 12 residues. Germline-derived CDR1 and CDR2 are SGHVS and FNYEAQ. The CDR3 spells CASSLTGTEAFF. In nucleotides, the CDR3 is TGTGCCAGCAGCCTGACGGGCACTGAAGCTTTCTTT.

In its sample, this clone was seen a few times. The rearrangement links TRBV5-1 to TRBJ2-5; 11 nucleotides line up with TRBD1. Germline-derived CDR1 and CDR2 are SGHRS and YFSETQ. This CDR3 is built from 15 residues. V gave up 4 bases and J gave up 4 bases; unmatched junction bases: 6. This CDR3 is CASSPTGQGAETQYF. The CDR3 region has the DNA TGCGCCAGCAGCCCGACTGGACAGGGGGCAGAGACCCAGTACTTC.

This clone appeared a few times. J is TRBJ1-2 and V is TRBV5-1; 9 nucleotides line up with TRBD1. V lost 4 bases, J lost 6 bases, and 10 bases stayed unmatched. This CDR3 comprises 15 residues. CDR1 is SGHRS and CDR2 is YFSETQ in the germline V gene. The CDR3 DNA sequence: TGCGCCAGCAGCACCGGGACAAACAGGGGGCATGGCTACACCTTC. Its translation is CASSTGTNRGHGYTF.

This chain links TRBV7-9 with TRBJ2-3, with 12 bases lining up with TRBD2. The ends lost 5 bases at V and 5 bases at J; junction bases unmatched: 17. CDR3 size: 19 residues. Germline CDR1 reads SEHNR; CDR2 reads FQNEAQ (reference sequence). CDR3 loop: CASSPLRRSSGGAGDTQYF. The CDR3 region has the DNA TGTGCCAGCAGCCCGCTCAGGCGGTCTAGCGGGGGGGCCGGAGATACGCAGTATTTT.

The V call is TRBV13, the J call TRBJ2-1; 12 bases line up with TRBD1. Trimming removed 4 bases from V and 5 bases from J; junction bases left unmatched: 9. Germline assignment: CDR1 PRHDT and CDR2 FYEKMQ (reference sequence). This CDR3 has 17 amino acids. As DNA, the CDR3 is TGTGCCAGCAGCTCCAGACCGGGACAGGGGGCCGACAATGAGCAGTTCTTC. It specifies CASSSRPGQGADNEQFF.

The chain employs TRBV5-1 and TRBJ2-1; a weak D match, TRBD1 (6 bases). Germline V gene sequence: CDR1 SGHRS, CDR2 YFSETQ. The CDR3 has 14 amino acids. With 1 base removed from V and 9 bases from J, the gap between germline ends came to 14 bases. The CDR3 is CASSLLQGRGEQFF. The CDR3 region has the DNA TGCGCCAGCAGCTTGCTCCAGGGGAGAGGTGAGCAGTTCTTC. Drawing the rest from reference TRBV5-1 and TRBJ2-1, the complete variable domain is KAGVTQTPRYLIKTRGQQVTLSCSPISGHRSVSWYQQTPGQGLQFLFEYFSETQRNKGNFPGRFSGRQFSNSRSEMNVSTLELGDSALYLCASSLLQGRGEQFFGPGTRLTVL.

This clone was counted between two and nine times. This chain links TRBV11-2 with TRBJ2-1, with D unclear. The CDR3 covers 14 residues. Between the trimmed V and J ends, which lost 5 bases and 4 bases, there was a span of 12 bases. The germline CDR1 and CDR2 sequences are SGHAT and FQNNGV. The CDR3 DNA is TGTGCCAGCAGCCCACGCACTCAATACAATGAGCAGTTCTTC. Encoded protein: CASSPRTQYNEQFF. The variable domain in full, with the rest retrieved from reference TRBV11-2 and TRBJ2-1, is EAGVAQSPRYKIIEKRQSVAFWCNPISGHATLYWYQQILGQGPKLLIQFQNNGVVDDSQLPKDRFSAERLKGVDSTLKIQPAKLEDSAVYLCASSPRTQYNEQFFGPGTRLTVL.

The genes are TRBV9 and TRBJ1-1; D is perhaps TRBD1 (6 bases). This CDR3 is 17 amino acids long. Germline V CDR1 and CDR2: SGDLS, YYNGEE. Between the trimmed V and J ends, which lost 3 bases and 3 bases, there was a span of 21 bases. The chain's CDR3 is CASSAGTPPAVDTEAFF. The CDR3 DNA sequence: TGTGCCAGCAGCGCTGGGACACCTCCTGCGGTGGACACTGAAGCTTTCTTT.

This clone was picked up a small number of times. The CDR3 here is CASRAANSGANVLTF. As DNA, the CDR3 is TGTGCCAGCAGAGCCGCTAACTCTGGGGCCAACGTCCTGACTTTC. V is TRBV2 and J is TRBJ2-6; D is ambiguous. The germline CDR1 and CDR2 sequences are SNHLY and FYNNEI. There are 15 residues in the CDR3. Trimming took 6 bases from V and 0 from J, leaving 9 bases between them.

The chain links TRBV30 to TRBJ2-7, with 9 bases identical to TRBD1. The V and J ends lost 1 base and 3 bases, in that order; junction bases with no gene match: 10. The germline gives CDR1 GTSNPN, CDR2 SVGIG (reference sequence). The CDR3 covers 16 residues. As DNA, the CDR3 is TGTGCCTGGAGTGCCCTGGGACAGGGCAAAAACTACGAGCAGTACTTC. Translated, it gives CAWSALGQGKNYEQYF.

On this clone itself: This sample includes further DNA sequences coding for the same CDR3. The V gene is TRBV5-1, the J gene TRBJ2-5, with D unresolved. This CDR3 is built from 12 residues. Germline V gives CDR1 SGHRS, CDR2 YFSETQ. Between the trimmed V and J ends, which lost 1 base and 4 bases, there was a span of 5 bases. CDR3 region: CASSLPGETQYF. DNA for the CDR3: TGCGCCAGCAGCTTGCCCGGAGAGACCCAGTACTTC. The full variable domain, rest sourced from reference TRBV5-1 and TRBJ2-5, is KAGVTQTPRYLIKTRGQQVTLSCSPISGHRSVSWYQQTPGQGLQFLFEYFSETQRNKGNFPGRFSGRQFSNSRSEMNVSTLELGDSALYLCASSLPGETQYFGPGTRLLVL.

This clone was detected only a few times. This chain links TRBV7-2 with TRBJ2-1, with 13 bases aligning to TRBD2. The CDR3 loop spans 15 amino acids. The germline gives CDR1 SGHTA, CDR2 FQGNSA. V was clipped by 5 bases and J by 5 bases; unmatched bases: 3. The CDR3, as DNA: TGTGCCAGCAGCCAGACTAGCGGGAGGAACAATGAGCAGTTCTTC. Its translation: CASSQTSGRNNEQFF.

DNA for the CDR3: TGCAGCGTTGAAAGCCCCACAGGTTCCTCCTACGAGCAGTACTTC. Its protein is CSVESPTGSSYEQYF. The chain combines TRBV29-1 with TRBJ2-7, with D tentatively TRBD1 (5 bases). Per germline, CDR1 SQVTM and CDR2 ANQGSEA. The V end was cut by 2 bases, the J end by 0 bases, with 14 bases between. This CDR3 region has 15 residues.

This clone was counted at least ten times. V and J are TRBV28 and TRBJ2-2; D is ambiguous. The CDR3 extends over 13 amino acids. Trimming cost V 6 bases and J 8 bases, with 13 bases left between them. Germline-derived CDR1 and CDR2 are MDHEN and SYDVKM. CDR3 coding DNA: TGTGCCAGCAGCCCCTATTATGCGGGGGAGCTGTTTTTT. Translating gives CASSPYYAGELFF.